This entry concerns a single T cell receptor (beta chain). Its target is not known. Unstimulated regulatory T cells (CD4+CD25+CD127-), CD4+CD25- non-regulatory cells, CD4 and CD8 cells were FACS-sorted from thawed PBMCs. The CDR3 sequence is 15 residues long. V lost 4 bases and J lost 7, with 15 bases in between. Germline V gene sequence: CDR1 SGHRS, CDR2 YFSETQ. The data were taken from a study of Tregs in tolerant kidney transplant recipients. General study results and limits: Biological reproducibility was not directly addressed in this study.

TCRdb's copy holds only in-frame clones and misses some; the assay was immunoSEQ multiplex PCR. This table has under 300,000 clones, more than 65% appearing once. The chain employs TRBV5-1 and TRBJ1-6, with D tentatively TRBD1 (5 bases). Sequenced sample: CD4+ T cells from blood. This sequence originates from a human donor in good health. CDR3 sequence (DNA): TGCGCCAGCAGCCTGCAAGCCCGGGACAATTCACCCCTCCACTTT. Translated, it gives CASSLQARDNSPLHF.